This T cell receptor beta chain was identified during a study of T cells after yellow fever vaccination. Points from the study as a whole: Reappearance after the booster was seen for most primary-vaccination clones, at about 95% CD4 and around 90% CD8. Any FACS-sorted repertoire could hold abundant clonotypes that contaminate it from the bulk population.

V shed 4 bases, J shed 4 bases, and the junction held 6 bases outside the gene matches. This CDR3 has 15 amino acids. CDR1 is SEHNR, CDR2 FQNEAQ, per germline (reference sequence). This clonotype came up a few times. The antigen remains unidentified. TCRdb reprocessed the 5' RACE reads via MiXCR and lists one record per CDR3 protein. The sample has hundreds of thousands of distinct CDR3 sequences, 9% to 15% seen once; the top ten hold just under 15%. The sequencing used PBMCs, collected on the day of the yellow fever booster vaccination. The TCR sequence derives from a man younger than 40 who received the YFV17D yellow fever vaccine. The chain links TRBV7-9 to TRBJ2-3; TRBD2 aligns across 9 bases. In DNA form, the CDR3 reads TGTGCCAGCAGCTCCAATAGCGGGAGTGCAGATACGCAGTATTTT. It codes for CASSSNSGSADTQYF. The variable domain in full, with the rest retrieved from reference TRBV7-9 and TRBJ2-3, is DTGVSQNPRHKITKRGQNVTFRCDPISEHNRLYWYRQTLGQGPEFLTYFQNEAQLEKSRLLSDRFSAERPKGSFSTLEIQRTEQGDSAMYLCASSSNSGSADTQYFGPGTRLTVL.